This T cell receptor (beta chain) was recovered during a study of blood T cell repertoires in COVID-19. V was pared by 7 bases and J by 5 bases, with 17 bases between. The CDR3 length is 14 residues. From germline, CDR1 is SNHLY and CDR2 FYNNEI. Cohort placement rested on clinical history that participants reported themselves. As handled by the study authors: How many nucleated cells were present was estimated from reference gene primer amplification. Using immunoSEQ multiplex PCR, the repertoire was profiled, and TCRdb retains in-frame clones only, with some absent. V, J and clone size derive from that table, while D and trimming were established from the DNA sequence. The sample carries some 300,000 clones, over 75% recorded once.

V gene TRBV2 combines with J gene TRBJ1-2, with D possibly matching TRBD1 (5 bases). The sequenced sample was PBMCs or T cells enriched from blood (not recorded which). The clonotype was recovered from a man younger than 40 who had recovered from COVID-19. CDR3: CASNGGTVRYGYTF. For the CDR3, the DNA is TGTGCCAGCAATGGAGGGACTGTTCGGTATGGCTACACCTTC.